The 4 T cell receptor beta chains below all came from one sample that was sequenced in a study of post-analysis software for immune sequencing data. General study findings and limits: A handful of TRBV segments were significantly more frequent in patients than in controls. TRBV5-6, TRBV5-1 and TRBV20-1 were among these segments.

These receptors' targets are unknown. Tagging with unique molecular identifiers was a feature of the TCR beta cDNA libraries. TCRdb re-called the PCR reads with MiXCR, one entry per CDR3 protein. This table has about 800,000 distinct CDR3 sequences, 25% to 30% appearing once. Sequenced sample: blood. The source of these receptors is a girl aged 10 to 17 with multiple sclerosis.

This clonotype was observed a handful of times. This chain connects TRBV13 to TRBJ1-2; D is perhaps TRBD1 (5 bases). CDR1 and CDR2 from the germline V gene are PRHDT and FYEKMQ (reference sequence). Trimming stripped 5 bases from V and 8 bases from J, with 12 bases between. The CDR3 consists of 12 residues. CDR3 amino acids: CASSLRVRGYTF. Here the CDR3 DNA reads TGTGCCAGCAGCCTCAGGGTTCGGGGCTACACCTTC.

CDR3 sequence (DNA): TGTGCCAGCAGCCATAGTAGCGGATCCTCCTACGAGCAGTACTTC. Its translation: CASSHSSGSSYEQYF. The rearrangement joins TRBV3-1 to TRBJ2-7; tentative D call: TRBD2 (6 bases). This CDR3 is 15 amino acids long. Germline V CDR1 and CDR2: LGHDT, YNNKEL (reference sequence). V lost 3 bases to trimming and J lost 0 bases, with 12 bases between them.

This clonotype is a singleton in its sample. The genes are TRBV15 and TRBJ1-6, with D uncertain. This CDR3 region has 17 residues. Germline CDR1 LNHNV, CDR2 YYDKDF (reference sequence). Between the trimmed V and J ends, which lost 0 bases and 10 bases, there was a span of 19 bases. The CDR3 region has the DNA TGTGCCACCAGCAGAGATCGTGGGTCAGCTCATAGGTCACCCCTCCACTTT. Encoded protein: CATSRDRGSAHRSPLHF.

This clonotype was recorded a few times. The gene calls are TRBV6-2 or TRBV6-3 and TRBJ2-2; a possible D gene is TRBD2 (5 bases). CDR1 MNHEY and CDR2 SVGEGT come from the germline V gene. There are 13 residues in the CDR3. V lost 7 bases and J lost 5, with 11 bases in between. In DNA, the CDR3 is TGTGCCAGCACCGGACCGGGGACCGGGGAGCTGTTTTTT. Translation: CASTGPGTGELFF.